Included here is one T cell receptor beta chain sequence, with context. Its antigen is as yet unknown. Before sequencing, viral peptide pools were used by the ViraFEST assay to expand antigen-specific CD4+ T cells. Following culture for 9 to 11 days, CD4+ T cells were isolated. This individual contracted SARS-CoV-2 between March and December 2020, as verified by PCR. These data originate in a study of vaccination effects on CD4 cells after COVID-19. The germline CDR1 and CDR2 sequences are SGHNT and YENEEA. Trimming left V 3 bases short and J 10 bases short, with 13 bases between. The CDR3 length is 13 residues. Repertoires were generated with immunoSEQ multiplex PCR, while TCRdb's copy carries only in-frame clones and drops some. The table includes about 19,000 clones, 60% to 80% detected once.

Material: CD4+ T cells from PBMCs cultured with SARS-CoV-2 spike peptides, obtained before COVID-19 vaccination. The receptor was derived from a human donor who had a prior SARS-CoV-2 infection. The genes are TRBV11-3 and TRBJ2-1, with D unclear. This chain's CDR3 is CASSLDRVREQFF. The CDR3 DNA follows: TGTGCCAGCAGCTTGGACCGGGTACGGGAGCAGTTCTTC. Supplemented by reference TRBV11-3 and TRBJ2-1, the full variable domain reads EAGVVQSPRYKIIEKKQPVAFWCNPISGHNTLYWYLQNLGQGPELLIRYENEEAVDDSQLPKDRFSAERLKGVDSTLKIQPAELGDSAVYLCASSLDRVREQFFGPGTRLTVL.